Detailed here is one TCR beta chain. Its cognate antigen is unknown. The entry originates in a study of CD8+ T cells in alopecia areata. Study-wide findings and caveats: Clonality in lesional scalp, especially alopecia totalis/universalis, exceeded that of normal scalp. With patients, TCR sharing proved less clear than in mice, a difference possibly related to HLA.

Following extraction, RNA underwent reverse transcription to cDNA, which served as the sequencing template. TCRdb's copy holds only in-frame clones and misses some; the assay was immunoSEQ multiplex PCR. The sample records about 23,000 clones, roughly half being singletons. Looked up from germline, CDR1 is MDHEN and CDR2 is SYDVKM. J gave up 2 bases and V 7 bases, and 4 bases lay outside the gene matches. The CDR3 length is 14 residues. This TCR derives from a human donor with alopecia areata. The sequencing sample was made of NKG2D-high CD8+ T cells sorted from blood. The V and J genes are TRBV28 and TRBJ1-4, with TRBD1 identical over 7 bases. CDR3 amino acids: CASTEQGTNEKLFF. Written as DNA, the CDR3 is TGTGCCAGCACCGAACAGGGGACTAATGAAAAACTGTTTTTT.